This TCR beta chain derives from a study of blood T cell repertoires in COVID-19. Trimming cost V 4 bases and J 10 bases; bases outside gene matches: 17. Germline V gene lookup returns CDR1 KGHDR and CDR2 SFDVKD. This CDR3 has 16 residues. In the authors' methods: From reference gene primer amplification, estimates of nucleated cell counts were derived. Libraries were prepared by immunoSEQ multiplex PCR; TCRdb keeps only in-frame clonotypes and omits some of them. Clone size and V and J calls were adopted from that table, with D and trimming inferred from the DNA. The table lists under 150,000 clones, about 85% of them singletons.

Sequencing was carried out using peripheral blood. The source is a man in his forties or fifties with acute or convalescent COVID-19. The V call is TRBV24-1, the J call TRBJ2-5; 7 positions agree with TRBD2. The CDR3 reads CATSDPKGRGGGGQYF. The DNA for the CDR3 is TGTGCCACCAGTGACCCAAAGGGGAGGGGCGGCGGTGGCCAGTACTTC.